The 18 T cell receptor beta chains presented below share a single source sample, sequenced in a study of blood T cell repertoires in COVID-19. The protocol was immunoSEQ multiplex PCR, while the TCRdb copy is restricted to in-frame clones and leaves out a portion. The table shows about 130,000 clones, with 70% to 80% occurring only once. The sequenced sample consisted of peripheral blood. The receptor set was obtained from a man aged 55 to 70 who had recovered from COVID-19.

The chain is built from TRBV6-2 or TRBV6-3 and TRBJ1-2, with 7 bases aligning to TRBD1. The CDR3 consists of 15 residues. V trimming: 6 bases; J trimming: 2 bases; junction bases outside the gene matches: 9. Germline lookup yields CDR1 MNHEY and CDR2 SVGEGT. The CDR3 DNA reads as TGTGCCAGCAGCCCCCGGACAGGCTCGAACTATGGCTACACCTTC. Translating it yields CASSPRTGSNYGYTF.

The chain has TRBV6-2 or TRBV6-3 and TRBJ2-4; 7 bases agree with TRBD1. The junction had 10 bases not matched to a gene; V was cut back by 5 bases and J by 6 bases. The CDR3 loop spans 15 amino acids. Germline V lookup: CDR1 MNHEY, CDR2 SVGEGT. The CDR3 loop is CASSPDREPLNIQYF. In DNA, the CDR3 is TGTGCCAGCAGTCCCGACAGGGAACCGTTAAACATTCAGTACTTC.

This clone was detected only once. The V call is TRBV20-1, the J call TRBJ1-2; no reliable D call. Germline V gives CDR1 DFQATT, CDR2 SNEGSKA (reference sequence). V was cut by 3 bases and J by 8 bases, with 10 bases left in between. This CDR3 is built from 11 residues. CDR3: CSASPARGYTF. CDR3 bases: TGCAGTGCTAGCCCCGCGAGGGGCTACACCTTC.

This clone was counted a few times. The rearrangement uses TRBV7-9 and TRBJ2-7; 7 positions match TRBD2. From germline, CDR1 is SEHNR and CDR2 FQNEAQ (reference sequence). The CDR3 sequence is 14 residues long. V was pared by 5 bases and J by 6 bases, with 10 bases of the junction left unmatched. CDR3 amino acids: CASSRDLGGIEQYF. As DNA, the CDR3 is TGTGCCAGCAGCCGGGATCTGGGGGGGATCGAGCAGTACTTC.

This sequence joins TRBV27 and TRBJ1-6; no firm D call. Germline loops: CDR1 MNHEY, CDR2 SMNVEV (reference sequence). This CDR3 has 14 amino acids. Trimming pared 6 bases from V and 8 bases from J, leaving 14 bases between. The CDR3 sequence is CASSLAVDYSPLHF. CDR3 nucleotides: TGTGCCAGCAGCCTGGCGGTAGATTATTCACCCCTCCACTTT.

Regarding this clone: Other DNA sequences in the same sample also yield this CDR3. This chain connects TRBV7-2 to TRBJ2-7; D might be TRBD1 (6 bases). Per the germline V gene, CDR1 is SGHTA and CDR2 is FQGNSA. V lost 6 bases and J 0 bases, leaving 12 bases between the germline ends. The CDR3 extends over 14 amino acids. CDR3 coding DNA: TGTGCCAGCAGTTCGCAGGGGAGCTCCTACGAGCAGTACTTC. Translation gives CASSSQGSSYEQYF. Together with reference TRBV7-2 and TRBJ2-7, the CDR3 gives the full variable domain: GAGVSQSPSNKVTEKGKDVELRCDPISGHTALYWYRQSLGQGLEFLIYFQGNSAPDKSGLPSDRFSAERTGGSVSTLTIQRTQQEDSAVYLCASSSQGSSYEQYFGPGTRLTVT.

V gene TRBV5-1 combines with J gene TRBJ2-3, with TRBD2 identical over 11 bases. V trimming: 0 bases; J trimming: 5 bases; junction bases outside the gene matches: 11. Germline V gene lookup returns CDR1 SGHRS and CDR2 YFSETQ. The CDR3 extends over 18 amino acids. Here the CDR3 reads CASSLEGRGTSGIDTQYF. CDR3 bases: TGCGCCAGCAGCTTGGAGGGGCGCGGGACTAGCGGTATAGATACGCAGTATTTT.

V gene TRBV7-2 combines with J gene TRBJ2-7; 9 bases agree with TRBD1. V gave up 1 base and J gave up 0 bases; unmatched junction bases: 7. The CDR3 has 17 residues. The germline CDR1 and CDR2 sequences are SGHTA and FQGNSA. Here the CDR3 reads CASSLVGTGISSYEQYF. The CDR3 DNA sequence: TGTGCCAGCAGCTTAGTGGGGACAGGGATTAGCTCCTACGAGCAGTACTTC.

V gene TRBV7-2 combines with J gene TRBJ2-2; 10 nucleotides align to TRBD1. Trimming removed 0 bases from V and 8 bases from J; junction bases left unmatched: 9. Germline lookup yields CDR1 SGHTA and CDR2 FQGNSA. The CDR3 is 17 residues long. The chain's CDR3 is CASSLALGTGVPGELFF. The CDR3 region has the DNA TGTGCCAGCAGCTTAGCCCTCGGGACAGGGGTCCCGGGGGAGCTGTTTTTT.

CDR3 sequence reads: CASTPSTDTQYF. CDR3 coding DNA: TGTGCCAGCACCCCGAGCACAGATACGCAGTATTTT. The gene calls are TRBV11-2 and TRBJ2-3; the D is unclear. Per the germline V gene, CDR1 is SGHAT and CDR2 is FQNNGV. The CDR3 has 12 amino acids. Trimming left V 7 bases short and J 0 bases short, with 5 bases between.

V gene TRBV3-1 (or the pseudogene TRBV3-2) combines with J gene TRBJ1-2; 7 bases match TRBD1. This CDR3 comprises 14 residues. V lost 0 bases, J lost 7 bases, and 5 bases stayed unmatched. CDR1 is LGHDT and CDR2 is YNNKEL in the germline V gene (reference sequence). CDR3 in amino acids: CASSQDPGGGGYTF. The CDR3 coding sequence is TGTGCCAGCAGCCAAGATCCAGGGGGAGGTGGCTACACCTTC.

Points on this clone: This same CDR3 is encoded by further DNA sequences in the sample. This chain uses TRBV14 with TRBJ2-1; no definite D call. The CDR3 contains 13 residues. The germline V gene encodes CDR1 SGHDN and CDR2 FVKESK. V lost 1 base to trimming and J lost 4 bases, with 5 bases between them. CDR3 sequence: CASSQGRYNEQFF. CDR3 DNA: TGTGCCAGCAGCCAAGGGCGGTACAATGAGCAGTTCTTC.

V and J are TRBV5-1 and TRBJ2-7; possible D gene TRBD2, 5 bases. This CDR3 region has 13 residues. The ends were cut back, 0 bases at V and 6 bases at J, with 10 bases in the middle. Germline V gene sequence: CDR1 SGHRS, CDR2 YFSETQ. For the CDR3, the DNA is TGCGCCAGCAGCTTGGGCTCAGGAGGCGAGCAGTACTTC. Translation gives CASSLGSGGEQYF.

Worth noting for this clone: A junction end diverges from the germline sequence, so it may reflect a read error. V and J are TRBV7-8 and TRBJ1-1; D possibly corresponds to TRBD1 (5 bases). CDR3 length: 14 residues. Per germline, CDR1 SGHVS and CDR2 FQNEAQ. The CDR3 protein is CASSLARDDTEAFF. The CDR3 bases are TGTGCCAGCAGCCTAGCCAGGGATGACACTGAAGCTTTCTTT. Full variable domain (missing parts from reference TRBV7-8 and TRBJ1-1): GAGVSQSPRYKVAKRGQDVALRCDPISGHVSLFWYQQALGQGPEFLTYFQNEAQLDKSGLPSDRFFAERPEGSVSTLKIQRTQQEDSAVYLCASSLARDDTEAFFGQGTRLTVV.

The rearrangement joins TRBV5-6 to TRBJ2-1; 7 positions agree with TRBD2. The CDR3 extends over 13 amino acids. Germline CDR1 is SGHDT and CDR2 is YYEEEE. The trim removed 10 bases at V and 5 bases at J, leaving 9 bases unmatched. CDR3 nucleotide sequence: TGTGCCGGCAAACGGGGGGAAAACAATGAGCAGTTCTTC. Protein product: CAGKRGENNEQFF.

This clone was counted a few times. The genes are TRBV7-8 and TRBJ1-2; D is perhaps TRBD1 (5 bases). The CDR3 runs to 13 residues. CDR1 and CDR2 from the germline V gene are SGHVS and FQNEAQ. V dropped 3 bases and J dropped 6 bases, with 11 bases sitting between them. The CDR3 spells CASSFLRANGYTF. CDR3 DNA: TGTGCCAGCAGCTTTCTCAGGGCGAATGGCTACACCTTC.

V usage is TRBV5-4 and J usage is TRBJ1-1; D uncertain. Germline CDR1 and CDR2: SGHNT and YYREEE (reference sequence). This CDR3 spans 17 amino acids. V was trimmed by 0 bases and J by 1 base, leaving 16 bases between them. The CDR3 sequence is CASSLGGSSARNTEAFF. Here the CDR3 DNA reads TGTGCCAGCAGCTTGGGTGGCTCCTCCGCAAGGAACACTGAAGCTTTCTTT.

The V gene is TRBV6-1, the J gene TRBJ1-3; D unresolved. The CDR3 totals 14 residues. Trimming took 8 bases from V and 4 from J, leaving 15 bases between them. Germline CDR1 is MNHNS and CDR2 is SASEGT. The CDR3 DNA reads as TGTGCCAGCGGCCACTCAGGTTCCGGAAACACCATATATTTT. This encodes CASGHSGSGNTIYF.